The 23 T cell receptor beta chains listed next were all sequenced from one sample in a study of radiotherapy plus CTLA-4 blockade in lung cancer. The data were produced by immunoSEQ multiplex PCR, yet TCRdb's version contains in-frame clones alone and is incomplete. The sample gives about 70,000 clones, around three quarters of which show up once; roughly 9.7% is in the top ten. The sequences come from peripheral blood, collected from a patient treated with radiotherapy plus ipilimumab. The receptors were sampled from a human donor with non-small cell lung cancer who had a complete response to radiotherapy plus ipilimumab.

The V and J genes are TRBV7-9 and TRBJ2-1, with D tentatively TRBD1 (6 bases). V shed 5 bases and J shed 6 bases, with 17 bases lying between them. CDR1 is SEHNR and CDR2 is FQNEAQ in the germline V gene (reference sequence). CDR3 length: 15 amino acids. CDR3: CASSMLGDKPNEQFF. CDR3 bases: TGTGCCAGCAGCATGCTCGGGGACAAGCCCAATGAGCAGTTCTTC.

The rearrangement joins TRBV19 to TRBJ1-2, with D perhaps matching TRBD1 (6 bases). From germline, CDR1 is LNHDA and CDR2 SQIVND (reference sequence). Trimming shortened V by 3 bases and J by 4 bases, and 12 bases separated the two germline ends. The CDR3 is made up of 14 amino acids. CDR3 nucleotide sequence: TGTGCCAGTAGTATCGAGAGGGGGAGCTATGGCTACACCTTC. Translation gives CASSIERGSYGYTF. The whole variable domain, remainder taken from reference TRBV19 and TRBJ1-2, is DGGITQSPKYLFRKEGQNVTLSCEQNLNHDAMYWYRQDPGQGLRLIYYSQIVNDFQKGDIAEGYSVSREKKESFPLTVTSAQKNPTAFYLCASSIERGSYGYTFGSGTRLTVV.

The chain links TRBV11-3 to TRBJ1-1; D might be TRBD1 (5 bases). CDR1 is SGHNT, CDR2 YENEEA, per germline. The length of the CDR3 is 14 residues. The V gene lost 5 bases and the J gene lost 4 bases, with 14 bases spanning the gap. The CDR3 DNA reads TGTGCCAGCAGCCGAATCCAGGGAGGCACTGAAGCTTTCTTT. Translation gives CASSRIQGGTEAFF.

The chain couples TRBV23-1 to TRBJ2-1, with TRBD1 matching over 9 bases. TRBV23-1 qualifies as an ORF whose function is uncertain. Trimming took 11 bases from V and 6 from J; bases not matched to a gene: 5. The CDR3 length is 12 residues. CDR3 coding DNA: TGCGCCCTGGACAGGGGTCGCAATGAGCAGTTCTTC. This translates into CALDRGRNEQFF.

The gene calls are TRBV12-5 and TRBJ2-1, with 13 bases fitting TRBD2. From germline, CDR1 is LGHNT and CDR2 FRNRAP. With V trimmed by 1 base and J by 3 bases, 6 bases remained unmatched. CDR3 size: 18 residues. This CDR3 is CASGLDLGTSGIYNEQFF. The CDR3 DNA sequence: TGTGCTAGTGGTTTGGACCTAGGGACTAGCGGGATCTACAATGAGCAGTTCTTC.

CDR3 nucleotides: TGTGCCAGCAGCGTAGCCCAGGGGACAGGGGGGTATGAGCAGTTCTTC. Protein: CASSVAQGTGGYEQFF. The rearrangement joins TRBV9 to TRBJ2-1; 11 bases are a match to TRBD1. The V and J ends lost 0 bases and 8 bases, in that order; junction bases with no gene match: 7. The CDR3 is made up of 16 amino acids. Germline V CDR1 and CDR2: SGDLS, YYNGEE.

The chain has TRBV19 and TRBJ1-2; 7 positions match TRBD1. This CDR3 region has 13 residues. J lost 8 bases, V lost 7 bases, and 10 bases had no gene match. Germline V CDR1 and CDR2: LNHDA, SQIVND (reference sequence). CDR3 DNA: TGTGCCAGTACCTTACAGGACAGGCAGGGCTACACCTTC. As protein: CASTLQDRQGYTF. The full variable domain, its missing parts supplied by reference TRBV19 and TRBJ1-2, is DGGITQSPKYLFRKEGQNVTLSCEQNLNHDAMYWYRQDPGQGLRLIYYSQIVNDFQKGDIAEGYSVSREKKESFPLTVTSAQKNPTAFYLCASTLQDRQGYTFGSGTRLTVV.

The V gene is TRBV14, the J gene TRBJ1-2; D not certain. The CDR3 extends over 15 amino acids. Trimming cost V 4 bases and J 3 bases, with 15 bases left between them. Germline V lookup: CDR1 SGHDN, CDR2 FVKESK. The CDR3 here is CASSPTGRVHYGYTF. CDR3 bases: TGTGCCAGCAGCCCGACTGGGAGAGTGCACTATGGCTACACCTTC.

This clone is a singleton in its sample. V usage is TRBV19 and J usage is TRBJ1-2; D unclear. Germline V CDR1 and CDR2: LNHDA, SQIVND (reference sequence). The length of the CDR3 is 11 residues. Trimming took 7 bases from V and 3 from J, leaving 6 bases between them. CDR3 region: CASTADYGYTF. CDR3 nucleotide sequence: TGTGCCAGTACAGCGGACTATGGCTACACCTTC.

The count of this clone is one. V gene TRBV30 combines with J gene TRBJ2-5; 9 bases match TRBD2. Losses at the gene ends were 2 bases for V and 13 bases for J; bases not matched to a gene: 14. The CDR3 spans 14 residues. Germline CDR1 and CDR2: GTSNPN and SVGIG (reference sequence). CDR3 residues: CAWSPRGAGGSWYF. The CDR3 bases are TGTGCCTGGAGTCCCCGAGGAGCGGGGGGAAGTTGGTACTTC.

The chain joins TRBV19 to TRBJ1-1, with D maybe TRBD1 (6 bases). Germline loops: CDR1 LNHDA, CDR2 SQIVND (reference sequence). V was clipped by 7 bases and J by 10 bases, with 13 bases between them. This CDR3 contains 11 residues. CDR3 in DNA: TGTGCCAGTACCAGGGGCCCATCAGCTTTCTTT. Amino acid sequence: CASTRGPSAFF.

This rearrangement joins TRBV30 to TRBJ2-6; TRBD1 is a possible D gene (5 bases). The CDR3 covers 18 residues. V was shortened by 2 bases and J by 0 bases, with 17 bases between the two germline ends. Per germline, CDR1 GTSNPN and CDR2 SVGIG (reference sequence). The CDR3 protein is CAWSKGRGIYSGANVLTF. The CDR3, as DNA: TGTGCCTGGAGTAAGGGTAGGGGAATATACTCTGGGGCCAACGTCCTGACTTTC. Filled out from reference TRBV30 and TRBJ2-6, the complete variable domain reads SQTIHQWPATLVQPVGSPLSLECTVEGTSNPNLYWYRQAAGRGLQLLFYSVGIGQISSEVPQNLSASRPQDRQFILSSKKLLLSDSGFYLCAWSKGRGIYSGANVLTFGAGSRLTVL.

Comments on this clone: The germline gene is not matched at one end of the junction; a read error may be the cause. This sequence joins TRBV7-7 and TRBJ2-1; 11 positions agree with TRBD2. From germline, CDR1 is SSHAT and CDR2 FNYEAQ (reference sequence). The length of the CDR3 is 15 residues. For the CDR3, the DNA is TGTGCTAGCACCGTGGGGACTAGCGGAAACAATGAGCAGTTCTTC. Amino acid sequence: CASTVGTSGNNEQFF.

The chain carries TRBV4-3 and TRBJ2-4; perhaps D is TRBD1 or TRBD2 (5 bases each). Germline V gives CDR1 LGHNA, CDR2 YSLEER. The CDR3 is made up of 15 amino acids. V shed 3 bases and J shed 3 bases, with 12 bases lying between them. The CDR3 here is CASSQGRDLKNIQYF. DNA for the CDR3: TGCGCCAGCAGCCAGGGCCGGGACCTCAAAAACATTCAGTACTTC.

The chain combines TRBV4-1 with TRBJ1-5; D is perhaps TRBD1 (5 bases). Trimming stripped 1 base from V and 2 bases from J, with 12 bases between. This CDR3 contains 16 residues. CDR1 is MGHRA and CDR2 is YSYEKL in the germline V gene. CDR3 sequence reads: CASSQVIGTGNQPQHF. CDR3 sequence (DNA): TGCGCCAGCAGCCAAGTGATAGGGACGGGCAATCAGCCCCAGCATTTT.

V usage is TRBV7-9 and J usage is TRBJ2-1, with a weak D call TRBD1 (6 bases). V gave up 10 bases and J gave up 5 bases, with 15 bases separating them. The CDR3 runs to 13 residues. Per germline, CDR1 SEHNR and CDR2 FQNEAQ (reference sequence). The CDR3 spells CATSTGNHNEQFF. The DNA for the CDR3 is TGTGCCACATCTACAGGGAACCACAATGAGCAGTTCTTC.

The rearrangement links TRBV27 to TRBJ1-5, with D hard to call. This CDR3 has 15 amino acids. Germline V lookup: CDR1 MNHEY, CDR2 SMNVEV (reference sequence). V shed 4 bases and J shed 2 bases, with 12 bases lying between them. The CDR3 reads CASSSSTIGNQPQHF. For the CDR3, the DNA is TGTGCCAGCAGTTCAAGTACGATCGGCAATCAGCCCCAGCATTTT.

CDR3 in amino acids: CASSSGGAESGELFF. The CDR3 DNA sequence: TGTGCCAGCAGTTCAGGGGGCGCAGAGTCCGGGGAGCTGTTTTTT. V gene TRBV6-5 combines with J gene TRBJ2-2, with 8 bases matching TRBD1. The germline V gene encodes CDR1 MNHEY and CDR2 SVGAGI. CDR3 length: 15 residues. The J segment lost 6 bases and the V segment lost 4 bases, leaving 7 bases of the junction unmatched.

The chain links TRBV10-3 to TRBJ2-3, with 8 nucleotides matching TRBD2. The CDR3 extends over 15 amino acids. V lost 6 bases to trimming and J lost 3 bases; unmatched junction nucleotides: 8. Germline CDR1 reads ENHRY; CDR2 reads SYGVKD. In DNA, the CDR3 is TGTGCCATCAGGGGAGCGGGAGCGAGGACAGATACGCAGTATTTT. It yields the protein CAIRGAGARTDTQYF.

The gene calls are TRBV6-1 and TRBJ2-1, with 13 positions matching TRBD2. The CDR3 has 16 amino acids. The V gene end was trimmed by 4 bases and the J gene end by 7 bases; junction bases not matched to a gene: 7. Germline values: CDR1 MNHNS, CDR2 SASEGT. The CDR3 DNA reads TGTGCCAGCAGTGCTCGGACTAGCGGGGGAAGGAATGAGCAGTTCTTC. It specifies CASSARTSGGRNEQFF.

The CDR3 spells CASTKDRGTGEQYF. CDR3 DNA sequence: TGTGCCAGCACCAAAGACAGGGGCACGGGAGAGCAGTACTTC. This chain uses TRBV6-5 with TRBJ2-7; TRBD1 agrees at 8 bases. Germline loops: CDR1 MNHEY, CDR2 SVGAGI. Trimming removed 7 bases from V and 7 bases from J; junction bases left unmatched: 12. The CDR3 has 14 amino acids.

The CDR3 DNA reads TGTGCCAGCAGTTGGGATAGGCCATCGTGGGAGACCCAGTACTTC. Protein: CASSWDRPSWETQYF. The genes are TRBV6-5 and TRBJ2-5; D not resolved. The CDR3 totals 15 residues. The V gene's germline CDR1 is MNHEY and CDR2 SVGAGI. Trimming pared 4 bases from V and 5 bases from J, leaving 17 bases between.

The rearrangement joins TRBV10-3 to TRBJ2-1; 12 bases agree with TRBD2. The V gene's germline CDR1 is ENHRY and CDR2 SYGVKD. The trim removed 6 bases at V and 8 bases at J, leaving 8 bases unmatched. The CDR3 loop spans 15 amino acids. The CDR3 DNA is TGTGCCATCAGACCTAGCGGGGGGGCGAAAGATGAGCAGTTCTTC. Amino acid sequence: CAIRPSGGAKDEQFF.